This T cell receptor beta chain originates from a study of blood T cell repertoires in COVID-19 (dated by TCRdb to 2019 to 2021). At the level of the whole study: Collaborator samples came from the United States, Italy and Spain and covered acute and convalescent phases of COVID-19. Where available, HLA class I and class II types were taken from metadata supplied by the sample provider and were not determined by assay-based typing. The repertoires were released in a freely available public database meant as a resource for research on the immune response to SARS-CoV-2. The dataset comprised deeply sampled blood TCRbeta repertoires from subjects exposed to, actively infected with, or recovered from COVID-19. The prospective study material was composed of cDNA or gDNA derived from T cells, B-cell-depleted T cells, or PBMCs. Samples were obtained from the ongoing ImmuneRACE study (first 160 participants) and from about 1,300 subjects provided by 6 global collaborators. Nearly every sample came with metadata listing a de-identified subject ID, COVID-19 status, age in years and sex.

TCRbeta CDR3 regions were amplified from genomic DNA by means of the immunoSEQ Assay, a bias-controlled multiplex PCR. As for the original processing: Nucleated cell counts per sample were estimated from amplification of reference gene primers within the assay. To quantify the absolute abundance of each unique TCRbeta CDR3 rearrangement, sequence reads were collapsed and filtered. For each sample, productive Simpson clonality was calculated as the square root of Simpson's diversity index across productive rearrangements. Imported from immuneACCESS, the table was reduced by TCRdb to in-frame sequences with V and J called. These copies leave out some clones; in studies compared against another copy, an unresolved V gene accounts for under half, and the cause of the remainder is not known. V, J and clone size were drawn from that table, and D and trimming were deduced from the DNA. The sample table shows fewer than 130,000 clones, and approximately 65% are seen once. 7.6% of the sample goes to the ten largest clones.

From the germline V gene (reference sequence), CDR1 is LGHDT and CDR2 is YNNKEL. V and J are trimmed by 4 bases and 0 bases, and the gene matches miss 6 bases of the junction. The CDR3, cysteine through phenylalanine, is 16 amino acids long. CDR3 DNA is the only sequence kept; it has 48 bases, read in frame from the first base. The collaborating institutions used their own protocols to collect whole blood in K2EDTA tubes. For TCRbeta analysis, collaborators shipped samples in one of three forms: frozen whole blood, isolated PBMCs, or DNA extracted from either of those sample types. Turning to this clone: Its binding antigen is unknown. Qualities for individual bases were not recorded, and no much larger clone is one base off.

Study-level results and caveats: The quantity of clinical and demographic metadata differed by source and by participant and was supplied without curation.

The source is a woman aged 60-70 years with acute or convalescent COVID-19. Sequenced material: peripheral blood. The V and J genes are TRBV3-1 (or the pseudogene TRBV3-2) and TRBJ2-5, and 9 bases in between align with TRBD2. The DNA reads TGTGCCAGCAGCCGCCGGACTAGCGCACACCAAGAGACCCAGTACTTC. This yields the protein CASSRRTSAHQETQYF.